Below, 15 T cell receptor beta chains from the same sample are listed, as sequenced in a study of T cells after yellow fever vaccination. TCRdb recomputed calls from the 5' RACE reads with MiXCR, one row per CDR3 protein. The repertoire holds roughly 160,000 distinct CDR3 sequences, with around 8.5% as singletons. The source was CD8+ T cells sorted from PBMCs, collected 45 days after the yellow fever booster vaccination. These receptors were taken from a man aged 18 to 30 who received the YFV17D yellow fever vaccine.

This clonotype has more than one count but fewer than ten. V and J are TRBV4-1 and TRBJ2-1; 8 bases are a match to TRBD1. J gave up 7 bases and V 0 bases, and 5 bases lay outside the gene matches. This CDR3 is built from 15 residues. CDR1 and CDR2 (germline): MGHRA, YSYEKL. CDR3 sequence reads: CASSQDPDRANEQFF. In DNA form, the CDR3 reads TGCGCCAGCAGCCAAGATCCGGACAGGGCGAATGAGCAGTTCTTC.

This clonotype appeared a few times. J is TRBJ1-6 and V is TRBV6-2 or TRBV6-3, with D uncertain. Trimming removed 8 bases at V and 9 bases at J, with 2 bases between. This CDR3 spans 9 amino acids. The germline CDR1 and CDR2 sequences are MNHEY and SVGEGT. The CDR3 is CASASPLHF. CDR3 nucleotides: TGTGCCAGCGCTTCACCCCTCCACTTT.

The rearrangement links TRBV11-1 to TRBJ2-1, with D possibly being TRBD1 (6 bases). The germline gives CDR1 SGHAT, CDR2 FQDESV (reference sequence). Trimming pared 4 bases from V and 0 bases from J, leaving 13 bases between. The CDR3 covers 16 residues. In nucleotides, the CDR3 is TGTGCCAGCAGCTCCAACAGGGTACCCTCCTACAATGAGCAGTTCTTC. Amino acid sequence: CASSSNRVPSYNEQFF.

This chain uses TRBV11-2 with TRBJ2-7; D assignment may be TRBD1 or TRBD2 (5 bases each). The germline CDR1 and CDR2 sequences are SGHAT and FQNNGV. The CDR3 extends over 14 amino acids. V was trimmed by 5 bases and J by 3 bases, leaving 14 bases between them. The CDR3, as DNA: TGTGCCAGCAGCATATACCGGGGCCACTACGAGCAGTACGTC. Translated: CASSIYRGHYEQYV.

This clonotype was detected a few times. The V gene is TRBV29-1, the J gene TRBJ2-4, with TRBD1 matching over 7 bases. V gave up 6 bases and J gave up 0 bases; unmatched junction bases: 14. This CDR3 contains 17 residues. Looked up from germline, CDR1 is SQVTM and CDR2 is ANQGSEA. This CDR3 is CSVAGTAAVRAKNIQYF. The CDR3 region has the DNA TGCAGCGTCGCCGGGACAGCTGCAGTCAGAGCCAAAAACATTCAGTACTTC.

The V and J genes are TRBV12-3 or TRBV12-4 and TRBJ1-2; D is perhaps TRBD1 (5 bases). Trimming cost V 4 bases and J 3 bases, with 15 bases left between them. The CDR3 length is 15 residues. In DNA, the CDR3 is TGTGCCAGCAGTTCCCCCGGGGGTGATTACTATGGCTACACCTTC. Its translation is CASSSPGGDYYGYTF.

This clonotype was seen many times. The chain couples TRBV7-2 to TRBJ2-7, with D perhaps assigned TRBD1 or TRBD2 (5 bases each). The CDR3 is 14 amino acids. Trimming left V 5 bases short and J 6 bases short, with 17 bases between. Germline CDR1 and CDR2: SGHTA and FQGNSA. CDR3 nucleotides: TGTGCCAGCAGCACATCCGGGACGGGCCTCGAGCAGTACTTC. It encodes CASSTSGTGLEQYF. Complete variable domain (other parts from reference TRBV7-2 and TRBJ2-7): GAGVSQSPSNKVTEKGKDVELRCDPISGHTALYWYRQSLGQGLEFLIYFQGNSAPDKSGLPSDRFSAERTGGSVSTLTIQRTQQEDSAVYLCASSTSGTGLEQYFGPGTRLTVT.

This clonotype was recorded a few times. The chain employs TRBV4-3 and TRBJ2-3; 9 nucleotides align to TRBD1. The J segment lost 2 bases and the V segment lost 3 bases, leaving 3 bases of the junction unmatched. Germline CDR1 is LGHNA and CDR2 is YSLEER. The CDR3 has 15 amino acids. CDR3: CASSQDRGFTDTQYF. CDR3 bases: TGCGCCAGCAGCCAGGACAGGGGATTCACAGATACGCAGTATTTT.

This clonotype was observed a handful of times. V is TRBV2 and J is TRBJ2-2, with TRBD2 identical over 12 bases. The CDR3 is 16 residues long. Germline V gene lookup returns CDR1 SNHLY and CDR2 FYNNEI. Unmatched junction bases numbered 6, after V lost 8 bases and J lost 2 bases. The CDR3 DNA follows: TGTGCCAGCCTTCTAGCGGGGGGGCATAACACCGGGGAGCTGTTTTTT. Translating it yields CASLLAGGHNTGELFF.

The J gene is TRBJ2-3, the V gene TRBV6-5; the D gene is possibly TRBD1 (5 bases). There are 13 residues in the CDR3. Looked up from germline, CDR1 is MNHEY and CDR2 is SVGAGI. V lost 11 bases to trimming and J lost 2 bases, with 14 bases between them. The CDR3, as DNA: TGTGCCGGGGCCCGCAGCAACACAGATACGCAGTATTTT. Its protein is CAGARSNTDTQYF.

This rearrangement joins TRBV4-3 to TRBJ2-2, with D possibly being TRBD2 (5 bases). The CDR3 contains 15 residues. V lost 0 bases to trimming and J lost 5 bases, with 10 bases between them. Germline lookup yields CDR1 LGHNA and CDR2 YSLEER. This CDR3 reads CASSQEEARTGELFF. For the CDR3, the DNA is TGCGCCAGCAGCCAAGAGGAGGCACGGACCGGGGAGCTGTTTTTT.

The gene calls are TRBV4-3 and TRBJ1-1, with D uncertain. The CDR3 has 14 amino acids. The germline V and J ends were trimmed by 4 bases and 2 bases, with 11 bases remaining between them. Germline-derived CDR1 and CDR2 are LGHNA and YSLEER. The CDR3 nucleotides are TGCGCCAGCAGCCCGGGGATAGTTAACACTGAAGCTTTCTTT. The encoded protein is CASSPGIVNTEAFF.

This chain links TRBV7-9 with TRBJ1-2; D uncertain. The V end was cut by 2 bases, the J end by 5 bases, with 9 bases between. The germline CDR1 and CDR2 sequences are SEHNR and FQNEAQ (reference sequence). The CDR3 sequence is 13 residues long. For the CDR3, the DNA is TGTGCCAGCAGCTTATCGACGGATTATGGCTACACCTTC. Its protein is CASSLSTDYGYTF.

In this sample, this clonotype turned up a few times. The V call is TRBV7-8, the J call TRBJ2-2; maybe TRBD1 (5 bases). Germline loops: CDR1 SGHVS, CDR2 FQNEAQ. The V end was cut by 0 bases, the J end by 6 bases, with 17 bases between. This CDR3 comprises 17 residues. The CDR3, as DNA: TGTGCCAGCAGCTTAGCGGTTTCAGGGTTTGTCGCCGGGGAGCTGTTTTTT. Its protein product is CASSLAVSGFVAGELFF.

This clonotype was counted at least ten times. The chain combines TRBV21-1 with TRBJ2-7. TRBV21-1 is marked as a pseudogene. The CDR3 totals 9 residues. CDR3 in amino acids: CASRFEQYV. The CDR3 nucleotides read TGTGCCAGCCGCTTCGAGCAGTACGTC.